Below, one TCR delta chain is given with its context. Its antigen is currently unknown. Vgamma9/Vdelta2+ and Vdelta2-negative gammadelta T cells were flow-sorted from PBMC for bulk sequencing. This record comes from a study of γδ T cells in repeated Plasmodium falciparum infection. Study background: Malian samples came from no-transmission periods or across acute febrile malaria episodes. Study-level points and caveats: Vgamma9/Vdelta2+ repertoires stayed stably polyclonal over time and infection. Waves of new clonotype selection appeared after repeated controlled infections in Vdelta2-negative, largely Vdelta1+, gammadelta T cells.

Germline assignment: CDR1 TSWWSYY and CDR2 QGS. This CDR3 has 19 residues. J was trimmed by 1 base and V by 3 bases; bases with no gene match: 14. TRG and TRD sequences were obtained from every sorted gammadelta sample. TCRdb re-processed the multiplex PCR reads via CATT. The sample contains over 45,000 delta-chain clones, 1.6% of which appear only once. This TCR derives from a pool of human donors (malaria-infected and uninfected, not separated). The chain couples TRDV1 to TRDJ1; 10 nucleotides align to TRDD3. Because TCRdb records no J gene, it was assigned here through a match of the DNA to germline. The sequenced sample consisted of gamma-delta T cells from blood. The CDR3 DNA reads TGTGCTCTTGGGGACGGCTCCGGGGGATACGGAGTATGCACCGATAAACTCATCTTT. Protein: CALGDGSGGYGVCTDKLIF.